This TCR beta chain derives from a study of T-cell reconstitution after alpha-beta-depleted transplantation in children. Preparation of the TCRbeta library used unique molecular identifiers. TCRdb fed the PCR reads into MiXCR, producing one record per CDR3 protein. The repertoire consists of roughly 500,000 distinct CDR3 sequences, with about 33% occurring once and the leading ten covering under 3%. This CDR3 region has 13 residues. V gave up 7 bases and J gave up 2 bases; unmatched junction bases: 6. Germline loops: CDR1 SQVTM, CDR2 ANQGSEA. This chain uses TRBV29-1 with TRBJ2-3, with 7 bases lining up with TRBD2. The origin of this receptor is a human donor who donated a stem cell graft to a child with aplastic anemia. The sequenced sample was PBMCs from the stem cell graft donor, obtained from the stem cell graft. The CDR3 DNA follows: TGCAGCGCCGACCGGGAGGCCACAGATACGCAGTATTTT. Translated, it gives CSADREATDTQYF.